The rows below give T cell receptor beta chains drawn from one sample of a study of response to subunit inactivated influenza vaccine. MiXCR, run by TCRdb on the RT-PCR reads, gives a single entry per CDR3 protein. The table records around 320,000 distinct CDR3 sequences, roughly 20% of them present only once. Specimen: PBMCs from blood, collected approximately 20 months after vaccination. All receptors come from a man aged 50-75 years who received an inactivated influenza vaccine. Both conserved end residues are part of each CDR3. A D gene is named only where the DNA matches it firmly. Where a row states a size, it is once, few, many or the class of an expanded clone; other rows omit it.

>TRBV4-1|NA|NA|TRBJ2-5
TGCGCCAGCAGCCAAGCAGGGGAAGAGACCCAGTACTTC
CASSQAGEETQYF
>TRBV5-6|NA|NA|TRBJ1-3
TGTGCCAGCAGCTTCGGTAGCACCATATATTTT
CASSFGSTIYF
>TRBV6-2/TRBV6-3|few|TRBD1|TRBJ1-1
TGTGCCAGCAGCCACGGAACCGATTGGGACAGGGACGAAGCTTTCTTT
CASSHGTDWDRDEAFF
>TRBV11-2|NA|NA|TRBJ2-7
TGTGCCAGCAGCAAACAGGAGACAACCTACGAGCAGTACTTC
CASSKQETTYEQYF
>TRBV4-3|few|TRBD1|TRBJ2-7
TGCGCCAGCAGCCAAGATGCTGGGACAGCCAGCGAGTACTTC
CASSQDAGTASEYF
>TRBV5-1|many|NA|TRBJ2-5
TGCGCCAGCAGCTTAGGCCGGAGTGGAGAGACCCAGTACTTC
CASSLGRSGETQYF
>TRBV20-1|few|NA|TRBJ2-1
TGCAGTGCTAGAGATCCCCTCGGGACCCGGGGAATCAATGAGCAGTTCTTC
CSARDPLGTRGINEQFF
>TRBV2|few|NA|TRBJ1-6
TGTGCCAGCACCCTGGGGGGAAGCTCCTATAATTCACCCCTCCACTTT
CASTLGGSSYNSPLHF
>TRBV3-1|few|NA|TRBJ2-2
TGTGCCAGCAGCCAAGTCCTCGGTGGTACCGGGGAGCTGTTTTTT
CASSQVLGGTGELFF
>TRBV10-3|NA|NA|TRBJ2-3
TGTGCCACCGGGAGACAGAGCACAGATACGCAGTATTTT
CATGRQSTDTQYF
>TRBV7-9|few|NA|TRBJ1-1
TGTGCCAGCAGCCTATCAGGGAGGCTGAACACTGAAGCTTTCTTT
CASSLSGRLNTEAFF
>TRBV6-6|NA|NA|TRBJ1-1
TGTGCCAGCAAACTGGTACCGGACACTGAAGCTTTCTTT
CASKLVPDTEAFF
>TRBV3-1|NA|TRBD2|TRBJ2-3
TGTGCCAGCAGCCCCCCGGGAATAGCGGGAGGGCCCACAGATACGCAGTATTTT
CASSPPGIAGGPTDTQYF
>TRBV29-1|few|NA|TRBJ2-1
TGCAGCGTTGAAACGGGGATTAGGTCCTACAATGAGCAGTTCTTC
CSVETGIRSYNEQFF
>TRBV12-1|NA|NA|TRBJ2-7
TGTGCCAGCTCTACCAAGACCACGGGAGCCGAGCAGTACTTC
CASSTKTTGAEQYF
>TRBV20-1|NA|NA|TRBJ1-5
TGCAGTACCGCGGGACAACTCAATCAGCCCCAGCATTTT
CSTAGQLNQPQHF
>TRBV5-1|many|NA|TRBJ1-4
TGCGCCAGCAGCTTGGGAACCTACAGGGAAGAAAAACTGTTTTTT
CASSLGTYREEKLFF
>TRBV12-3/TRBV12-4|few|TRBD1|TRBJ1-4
TGTGCCAGCATCGAGACCGGGACAGGAGGGGAAAAACTGTTTTTT
CASIETGTGGEKLFF
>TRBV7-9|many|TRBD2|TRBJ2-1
TGTGCCAGCAGCAAGCCCGGGACTAGGGACTTCAATGAGCAGTTCTTC
CASSKPGTRDFNEQFF
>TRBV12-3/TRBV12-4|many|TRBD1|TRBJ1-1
TGTGCCAGCAAGCCCCAAACAGGGGGCACTGAAGCTTTCTTT
CASKPQTGGTEAFF
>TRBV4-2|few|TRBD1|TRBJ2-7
TGTGCCAGCAGCCCAATGGGACAGGGGGCCTCCTACGAGCAGTACTTC
CASSPMGQGASYEQYF
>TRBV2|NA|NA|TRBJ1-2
TGTGCCAGCACGGGGGATCGGGGCGGCTACACCTTC
CASTGDRGGYTF
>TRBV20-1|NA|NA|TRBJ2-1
TGCAGTGCGCGGAGGGCCAATGAGCAGTTCTTC
CSARRANEQFF
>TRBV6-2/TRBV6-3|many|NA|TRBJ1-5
TGTGCCAGCAGGGAGGGCAATCAGCCCCAGCATTTT
CASREGNQPQHF
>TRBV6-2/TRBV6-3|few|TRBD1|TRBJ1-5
TGTGCCAGCAGTTTTGGGACAGGGCTGGGGCAGCCCCAGCATTTT
CASSFGTGLGQPQHF
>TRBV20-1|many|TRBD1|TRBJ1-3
TGCAGTGCTCAAAATCAACAGGGGGCTGGAAACACCATATATTTT
CSAQNQQGAGNTIYF
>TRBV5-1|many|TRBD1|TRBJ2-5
TGCGCCAGCAGCTTGGGGGACAGGGGGAGAGAGACCCAGTACTTC
CASSLGDRGRETQYF
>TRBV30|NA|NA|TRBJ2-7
TGTGCCTGGAGTGAGGGACCCACGGGCTCCTACGAGCAGTACTTC
CAWSEGPTGSYEQYF
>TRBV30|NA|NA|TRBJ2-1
TGTGCCTGGAGGTGGAGTTCCGACAATGAGCAGTTCTTC
CAWRWSSDNEQFF
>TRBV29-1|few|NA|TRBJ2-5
TGCAGCGTCAAAAGATCCGTGGCAGAGACCCAGTACTTC
CSVKRSVAETQYF
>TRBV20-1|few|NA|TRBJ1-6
TGCAGTGCTAGACCCCCTGGACAGCCTAATTCACCCCTCCACTTT
CSARPPGQPNSPLHF
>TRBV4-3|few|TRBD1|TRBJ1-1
TGCGCCAGCAGCCCCGGACAGGGGGGGGAAGCTTTCTTT
CASSPGQGGEAFF
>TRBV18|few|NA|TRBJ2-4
TGTGCCAGCTCACCACCGGGAGGCCTTGGAGGCAAAAACATTCAGTACTTC
CASSPPGGLGGKNIQYF
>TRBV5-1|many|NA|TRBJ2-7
TGCGCCAGCAGCTTGGCCGTTAGCCACGAGCAGTACTTC
CASSLAVSHEQYF
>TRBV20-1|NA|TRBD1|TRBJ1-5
TGCAGTGCTAGTCCGGGACAGGGTTGGGGGGGCAATCAGCCCCAGCATTTT
CSASPGQGWGGNQPQHF
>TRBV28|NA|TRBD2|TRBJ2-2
TGTGCCAGCAGTGGGACTAGCGGGACCTTGGAGCTGTTTTTT
CASSGTSGTLELFF
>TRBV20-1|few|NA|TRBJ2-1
TGCAGTGCTAGGCCAGACACCTACAATGAGCAGTTCTTC
CSARPDTYNEQFF
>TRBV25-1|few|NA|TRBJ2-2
TGTGCCAGCAGTACCTCAGGTGGCGGGGAGCTGTTTTTT
CASSTSGGGELFF
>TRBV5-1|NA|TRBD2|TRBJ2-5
TGCGCCAGCAGCTTAACTAGCGGGACAGAGACCCAGTACTTC
CASSLTSGTETQYF
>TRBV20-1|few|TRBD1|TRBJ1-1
TGCAGTGCTACTAGAGACAGGGTTTACACTGAAGCTTTCTTT
CSATRDRVYTEAFF
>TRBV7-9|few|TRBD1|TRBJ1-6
TGTGCCAGCACCCTACCGGACAGGGGTTATAATTCACCCCTCCACTTT
CASTLPDRGYNSPLHF
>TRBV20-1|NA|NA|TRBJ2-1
TGCAGTGCTAGGGGGCTGGGGTGGAGTGAGCAGTTCTTC
CSARGLGWSEQFF
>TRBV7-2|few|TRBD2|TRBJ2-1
TGTGCCAGCAGCTTACCAGCGGGGGTCGAGCAGTTCTTC
CASSLPAGVEQFF
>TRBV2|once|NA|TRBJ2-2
TGTGCCAGCAGTGAATGGGTCGGGGAGCTGTTTTTT
CASSEWVGELFF
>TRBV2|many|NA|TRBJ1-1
TGTGCCAGCAGTGAAGCGCTTTTGGCTTTCTTT
CASSEALLAFF
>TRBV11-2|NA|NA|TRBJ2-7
TGTGCCAGCAGCCCCTCTGTGGGGAGTCTCAACGAGCAGTACTTC
CASSPSVGSLNEQYF
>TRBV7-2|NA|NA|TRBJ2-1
TGTGCCAGCAGAATGCATTCTGGACGAGACAATGAGCAGTTCTTC
CASRMHSGRDNEQFF
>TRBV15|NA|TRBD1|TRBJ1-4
TGTGCCACCAGCAGAGATCCTGGACAGGGTGGGACAACTAATGAAAAACTGTTTTTT
CATSRDPGQGGTTNEKLFF
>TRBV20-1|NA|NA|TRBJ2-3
TGCAGTGCGATCACGGGACTCCCGGACCATACAGATACGCAGTATTTT
CSAITGLPDHTDTQYF
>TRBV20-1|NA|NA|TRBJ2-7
TGCAGTGCCCCCTCCCCCAGGGGCGATTCCTACGAGCAGTACTTC
CSAPSPRGDSYEQYF
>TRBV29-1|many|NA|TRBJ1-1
TGCAGCGTTGAGAACAGGTATGAAGCTTTCTTT
CSVENRYEAFF
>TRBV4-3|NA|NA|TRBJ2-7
TGCGCCAGCAGCCAAGATTATTTGGGGCCGGGACGGTCGTACGAGCAGTACTTC
CASSQDYLGPGRSYEQYF
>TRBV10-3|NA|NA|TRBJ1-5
TGTGCCTCCGCTTGGGGCAATCAGCCCCAGCATTTT
CASAWGNQPQHF
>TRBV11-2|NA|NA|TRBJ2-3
TGTGCCAGCAGCTTAGAATCGAGTACTATGGGGATCGGGCAGTATTTT
CASSLESSTMGIGQYF
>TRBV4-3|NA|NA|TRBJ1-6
TGCGCCAGCGGCCAAGAGGTAACGGTTGGACCCCTCCACTTT
CASGQEVTVGPLHF